These T cell receptor beta chains were read from a single sample in a study of T-cell memory formation after mild COVID-19. Each CDR3 protein gets one entry after TCRdb re-called the 5' RACE reads with MiXCR. The sample lists a few hundred thousand distinct CDR3 sequences; 25% to 30% were seen once. The sequenced sample consisted of PBMCs or a T cell subset sorted from them (not recorded which). These receptors came from an adult woman who had mild COVID-19 (a few samples of this study predate the infection). Cell type and time point are not known. CDR3s include the opening cysteine and the closing phenylalanine or tryptophan. Each record gives: D gene, clone size, J gene, V gene, CDR3 length, CDR3 DNA, CDR3 protein. D genes are given only for firm matches. Expanded clones are given a class, and other clones once, few, many or no size at all.

NA,few,TRBJ2-3,TRBV18,14,TGTGCCAGCTCACCCCGGGACATCACAGATACGCAGTATTTT,CASSPRDITDTQYF
TRBD1,few,TRBJ2-2,TRBV12-3/TRBV12-4,15,TGTGCCAGCAGTTTGGGCAGGGGGACGACCGGGGAGCTGTTTTTT,CASSLGRGTTGELFF
TRBD1,NA,TRBJ2-5,TRBV10-2,15,TGCGCCAGCAGAGGACAGGGAGGTGTTCAAGAGACCCAGTACTTC,CASRGQGGVQETQYF
NA,few,TRBJ1-1,TRBV30,16,TGTGCCTGGAGTAGCGACATCCTAGGTCGGGGCACTGAAGCTTTCTTT,CAWSSDILGRGTEAFF
NA,NA,TRBJ1-1,TRBV29-1,10,TGCAGCGTTGTAACCGCTGAAGCTTTCTTT,CSVVTAEAFF
TRBD2,NA,TRBJ2-1,TRBV7-6,18,TGTGCCAGCAACCGCCGAGCTAGCGCGGGAGGAGGGGTCAATGAGCAGTTCTTC,CASNRRASAGGGVNEQFF
NA,NA,TRBJ2-7,TRBV20-1,12,TGCAGTGCTAGCAGGGGTTCCTACGAGCAGTACTTC,CSASRGSYEQYF
NA,NA,TRBJ2-7,TRBV6-5,13,TGTGCCAGCAGTTACGCCAGGTTCGGCGAGCAGTACTTC,CASSYARFGEQYF
TRBD1,few,TRBJ1-1,TRBV7-3,15,TGTGCCAGCAGCTCCCAAGGGGGCCTGAACACTGAAGCTTTCTTT,CASSSQGGLNTEAFF
NA,few,TRBJ1-2,TRBV10-1,16,TGCGCCAGCAGTGAGGCAGAGGGTGACAGTAACTATGGCTACACCTTC,CASSEAEGDSNYGYTF
NA,few,TRBJ1-3,TRBV6-5,18,TGTGCCAGCAGCACCCCCGCCAGGGGACTCCTCTCTGGAAACACCATATATTTT,CASSTPARGLLSGNTIYF
TRBD1,few,TRBJ1-5,TRBV25-1,16,TGTGCCAGCAGTCAAACAGGGGCCTCAGTTGATCAGCCCCAGCATTTT,CASSQTGASVDQPQHF
TRBD2,NA,TRBJ2-7,TRBV11-2,15,TGTGCCAGCAGGAACCCCGGGGGGAGCTCCTACGAGCAGTACTTC,CASRNPGGSSYEQYF
NA,NA,TRBJ1-2,TRBV2,13,TGTGCCAGCAGTGATAGAGGGGTGGCTGGCTACACCTTC,CASSDRGVAGYTF
NA,few,TRBJ2-3,TRBV7-9,15,TGTGCCAGCAGCTTAGGGTCTGCGGGTTCGGATACGCAGTATTTT,CASSLGSAGSDTQYF
NA,few,TRBJ2-2,TRBV20-1,13,TGCAGTGCTAGAAGCAGGGCGGCCGGGGAGCTGTTTTTT,CSARSRAAGELFF
TRBD1,NA,TRBJ2-7,TRBV6-6,15,TGTGCCAGCAGTTACTCAACAGGGGACCCCTACGAGCAGTACTTC,CASSYSTGDPYEQYF
TRBD1,few,TRBJ1-5,TRBV29-1,13,TGCAGCGCCGGGGACAGGGGGGGACAGCCCCAGCATTTT,CSAGDRGGQPQHF
NA,few,TRBJ1-2,TRBV2,16,TGTGCCAGCAGTTTGAACAGGGCCAACATAAACTATGGCTACACCTTC,CASSLNRANINYGYTF
TRBD1,few,TRBJ2-7,TRBV20-1,12,TGCAGTGCTGGGGACAGTACCTACGAGCAGTACTTC,CSAGDSTYEQYF
TRBD1,NA,TRBJ2-2,TRBV20-1,14,TGCAGTGCTTCTCCGGGACAGCTCACCGGGGAGCTGTTTTTT,CSASPGQLTGELFF
NA,few,TRBJ2-1,TRBV15,13,TGTGCCACCAGCAGAGATCAAGGGGGGGCCCAGTTCTTC,CATSRDQGGAQFF
TRBD2,NA,TRBJ2-2,TRBV7-2,16,TGTGCCAGCAGCTTAAGCGGGAGAGGTGGGACCGGGGAGCTGTTTTTT,CASSLSGRGGTGELFF
NA,few,TRBJ2-5,TRBV5-1,15,TGCGCCAGCAGCCCCTGGGGGGCCGGGCAAGAGACCCAGTACTTC,CASSPWGAGQETQYF
TRBD1,NA,TRBJ1-5,TRBV19,13,TGTGCCAGCGAGGACAGGGCTTATCAGCCCCAGCATTTT,CASEDRAYQPQHF